Shown below are 16 T cell receptor beta chains from a single sample sequenced in a study of blood T cell repertoires in COVID-19. The method was immunoSEQ multiplex PCR; TCRdb's version includes in-frame clones alone and lacks a portion of them. The sample lists over 450,000 clones, approximately 92% occurring once. Sample: peripheral blood. Receptor source: a man younger than 35 with COVID-19, enrolled during active disease.

J is TRBJ2-1 and V is TRBV3-1 (or the pseudogene TRBV3-2); the match to TRBD2 covers 7 bases. With 0 bases clipped from V and 7 bases from J, the junction kept 15 bases outside the gene matches. Germline CDR1 is LGHDT and CDR2 is YNNKEL (reference sequence). This CDR3 is 18 amino acids long. CDR3 nucleotide sequence: TGTGCCAGCAGCCAAGAGGGTGGTTGGCGGGAGAAGTCAAATGAGCAGTTCTTC. It codes for CASSQEGGWREKSNEQFF.

This chain joins TRBV6-5 and TRBJ1-1, with D possibly matching TRBD1 (6 bases). There are 14 residues in the CDR3. The V gene lost 6 bases and the J gene lost 1 base, with 12 bases spanning the gap. The germline gives CDR1 MNHEY, CDR2 SVGAGI. The CDR3 reads CASRRGTPNTEAFF. CDR3 nucleotide sequence: TGTGCCAGCAGAAGAGGGACACCGAACACTGAAGCTTTCTTT.

CDR3 sequence: CASSRFSNQPQHF. Written as DNA, the CDR3 is TGTGCCTCCTCACGGTTTAGCAATCAGCCCCAGCATTTT. The J gene is TRBJ1-5, the V gene TRBV6-5; D gene unclear. The V end was cut by 11 bases, the J end by 0 bases, with 11 bases between. The germline gives CDR1 MNHEY, CDR2 SVGAGI. The CDR3 contains 13 residues.

The chain links TRBV7-2 to TRBJ2-1; 8 positions match TRBD2. CDR1 and CDR2 (germline): SGHTA, FQGNSA. With V trimmed by 5 bases and J by 3 bases, 6 bases remained unmatched. The CDR3 covers 15 residues. CDR3 bases: TGTGCCAGCAGCCCAAACGCGGGAGGCTACAATGAGCAGTTCTTC. Its protein product is CASSPNAGGYNEQFF. Full variable domain (rest looked up from reference TRBV7-2 and TRBJ2-1): GAGVSQSPSNKVTEKGKDVELRCDPISGHTALYWYRQSLGQGLEFLIYFQGNSAPDKSGLPSDRFSAERTGGSVSTLTIQRTQQEDSAVYLCASSPNAGGYNEQFFGPGTRLTVL.

This chain joins TRBV5-8 and TRBJ1-5; TRBD1 matches 8 bases. Germline V gene data show CDR1 as SGHTS and CDR2 as YDEGEE. Trimming cost V 2 bases and J 6 bases; bases outside gene matches: 4. CDR3 size: 14 residues. CDR3 region: CASSLETGVQPQHF. CDR3 bases: TGTGCCAGCAGCTTAGAGACAGGGGTTCAGCCCCAGCATTTT.

This clone was counted only a few times. This rearrangement joins TRBV4-2 to TRBJ2-2; TRBD2 is a possible D gene (5 bases). The CDR3 runs to 15 residues. The germline CDR1 and CDR2 sequences are LGHNA and YNFKEQ. V dropped 2 bases and J dropped 6 bases, with 13 bases sitting between them. The CDR3 loop reads CASSQRLAIAGELFF. The CDR3 nucleotides are TGTGCCAGCAGCCAAAGGCTAGCCATAGCCGGGGAGCTGTTTTTT.

This chain links TRBV9 with TRBJ2-2; no clear D. Trimming took off 3 bases at V and 8 bases at J, with 14 bases between the two ends. The CDR3 is 14 residues long. Germline V CDR1 and CDR2: SGDLS, YYNGEE. For the CDR3, the DNA is TGTGCCAGCAGCGACCTGAGTCCGTGGGGGGAGCTGTTTTTT. This encodes CASSDLSPWGELFF.

In this sample, this clone turned up once. V is TRBV27 and J is TRBJ1-5; 9 nucleotides line up with TRBD1. V shed 7 bases, J shed 1 base, and the junction held 11 bases outside the gene matches. Per the germline V gene, CDR1 is MNHEY and CDR2 is SMNVEV (reference sequence). This CDR3 has 17 residues. This chain's CDR3 is CASTSGQGLRSNQPQHF. In DNA, the CDR3 is TGTGCCAGCACCTCGGGACAGGGCTTGAGGAGCAATCAGCCCCAGCATTTT.

The chain employs TRBV27 and TRBJ2-1; 7 bases fit TRBD2. The J segment lost 5 bases and the V segment lost 10 bases, leaving 14 bases of the junction unmatched. Germline CDR1 and CDR2: MNHEY and SMNVEV (reference sequence). CDR3 length: 15 amino acids. CDR3 region: CATTPLAGVNNEQFF. The CDR3, as DNA: TGTGCCACCACACCACTGGCGGGGGTGAACAATGAGCAGTTCTTC.

The chain combines TRBV6-1 with TRBJ1-2; perhaps TRBD1 as D (6 bases). The CDR3 loop spans 18 amino acids. The V and J ends lost 0 bases and 0 bases respectively, with 17 bases between them. Germline CDR1 is MNHNS and CDR2 is SASEGT. CDR3 bases: TGTGCCAGCAGTGAAGCGAAGACCAAATGGACAGCTAACTATGGCTACACCTTC. Protein product: CASSEAKTKWTANYGYTF.

V gene TRBV12-3 or TRBV12-4 combines with J gene TRBJ2-1; D unresolved. The CDR3 length is 13 residues. With 3 bases removed from V and 7 bases from J, the gap between germline ends came to 10 bases. The DNA for the CDR3 is TGTGCCAGCAGTTTTGGGTCGGAGAATGAGCAGTTCTTC. Amino acid sequence: CASSFGSENEQFF.

DNA for the CDR3: TGTGCCAGGGAAGAAGGGGGAGTCGACACTGAAGCTTTCTTT. This translates into CAREEGGVDTEAFF. The chain uses TRBV9 and TRBJ1-1; a weak D match, TRBD1 (6 bases). Germline V gives CDR1 SGDLS, CDR2 YYNGEE. Trimming took 8 bases from V and 3 from J, leaving 17 bases between them. The CDR3 spans 14 residues. Full variable domain (outside the CDR3, taken from reference TRBV9 and TRBJ1-1): DSGVTQTPKHLITATGQRVTLRCSPRSGDLSVYWYQQSLDQGLQFLIQYYNGEERAKGNILERFSAQQFPDLHSELNLSSLELGDSALYFCAREEGGVDTEAFFGQGTRLTVV.

This clone came up a few times. The CDR3 DNA reads TGTGCCAGCTCACTGACAGGGACTAATGAAAAACTGTTTTTT. Amino acid sequence: CASSLTGTNEKLFF. The chain uses TRBV18 and TRBJ1-4; 7 bases are a match to TRBD1. Trimming removed 4 bases from V and 2 bases from J; junction bases left unmatched: 1. This CDR3 comprises 14 residues. The germline V gene has CDR1 KGHSH and CDR2 LQKENI.

Notes on this clone: Other DNA sequences in this sample translate to the same CDR3. This rearrangement joins TRBV19 to TRBJ2-7; maybe TRBD1 (6 bases). The germline V gene encodes CDR1 LNHDA and CDR2 SQIVND (reference sequence). The CDR3 loop spans 12 amino acids. V lost 10 bases and J lost 0, with 10 bases in between. The CDR3 region has the DNA TGTGCCACCTCGGACAGCTCCTACGAGCAGTACTTC. Amino acids: CATSDSSYEQYF.

The chain is built from TRBV19 and TRBJ2-6; D may be TRBD1 (6 bases). The CDR3 length is 18 residues. V lost 8 bases and J 4 bases, leaving 24 bases between the germline ends. Germline assignment: CDR1 LNHDA and CDR2 SQIVND (reference sequence). The CDR3 DNA is TGTGCCAGTCCCATCCATGGGGACACCGTGAGCGGGGCCAACGTCCTGACTTTC. Protein: CASPIHGDTVSGANVLTF.

This chain uses TRBV19 with TRBJ2-6; D gene unclear. Germline V gene lookup returns CDR1 LNHDA and CDR2 SQIVND (reference sequence). The V end lost 3 bases, the J end lost 0 bases, and 3 bases lay between the germline ends. The CDR3 has 14 amino acids. CDR3 nucleotide sequence: TGTGCCAGTAGTATCTACTCTGGGGCCAACGTCCTGACTTTC. It yields the protein CASSIYSGANVLTF. Full variable domain (outside the CDR3, taken from reference TRBV19 and TRBJ2-6): DGGITQSPKYLFRKEGQNVTLSCEQNLNHDAMYWYRQDPGQGLRLIYYSQIVNDFQKGDIAEGYSVSREKKESFPLTVTSAQKNPTAFYLCASSIYSGANVLTFGAGSRLTVL.